This T cell receptor beta chain was profiled in a study of technical replicates of blood from several donors. TCRdb's table, derived via immunoSEQ multiplex PCR, lists solely in-frame clones and lacks some. The sample records about 99,000 clones, around 95% being singletons. CDR3 length: 13 residues. The V gene's germline CDR1 is SGHRS and CDR2 YFSETQ. V was shortened by 0 bases and J by 6 bases, with 9 bases between the two germline ends. Sequencing used T cells isolated from PBMCs. This sequence joins TRBV5-1 and TRBJ1-2; D perhaps matches TRBD1 (5 bases). The sequence was obtained from a human donor in good health. CDR3 region: CASSLEGSNGYTF. DNA of the CDR3: TGCGCCAGCAGCTTGGAGGGGTCGAATGGCTACACCTTC.